Below, one T cell receptor beta chain is given with its context. Using immunoSEQ multiplex PCR, the repertoire was profiled, and TCRdb retains in-frame clones only, with some absent. Among about 56,000 clones listed, roughly 87% were seen once. These data come from a study of memory CD4+ T cells and cytomegalovirus serostatus. Single viable CD3+CD4+CD8-CD45RO+ cells were sorted as the memory CD4+ T cells. The CDR3 spans 13 residues. The ends were cut back, 6 bases at V and 3 bases at J, with 10 bases in the middle. Per germline, CDR1 LNHDA and CDR2 SQIVND (reference sequence). The sequenced sample was memory CD4+ T cells from blood. The receptor's source is an adult in good health and CMV-seronegative. The chain uses TRBV19 and TRBJ2-3; D gene ambiguous. The CDR3 nucleotides are TGTGCCAGTAGCAGTCGTTGGACAGATACGCAGTATTTT. Encoded protein: CASSSRWTDTQYF.